Each of the 3 T cell receptor beta chains below was sequenced from the same sample in a study of T cell responses to AZD1222 COVID-19 vaccine. Assay used: immunoSEQ multiplex PCR; TCRdb lists only in-frame clones, some missing. The table has roughly 120,000 clones, around 90% seen once. The sample was peripheral blood, taken on day 0 of AZD1222 vaccination. These receptor sequences come from an adult in good health.

The chain uses TRBV2 and TRBJ1-1; 7 bases are shared with TRBD1. Germline CDR1 SNHLY, CDR2 FYNNEI. The J segment lost 9 bases and the V segment lost 6 bases, leaving 4 bases of the junction unmatched. This CDR3 region has 11 residues. The CDR3 DNA sequence: TGTGCCAGCAGCGCGACAGGGAAAGCTTTCTTT. Translation: CASSATGKAFF.

The chain joins TRBV5-1 to TRBJ1-1, with unresolved D. The length of the CDR3 is 11 residues. The germline CDR1 and CDR2 sequences are SGHRS and YFSETQ. Trimming cost V 0 bases and J 7 bases, with 4 bases left between them. In nucleotides, the CDR3 is TGCGCCAGCAGCTTGGACAGTGAAGCTTTCTTT. This gives the protein CASSLDSEAFF. The full variable domain, rest sourced from reference TRBV5-1 and TRBJ1-1, is KAGVTQTPRYLIKTRGQQVTLSCSPISGHRSVSWYQQTPGQGLQFLFEYFSETQRNKGNFPGRFSGRQFSNSRSEMNVSTLELGDSALYLCASSLDSEAFFGQGTRLTVV.

The gene calls are TRBV7-8 and TRBJ2-7; 11 bases agree with TRBD2. CDR1 SGHVS and CDR2 FQNEAQ come from the germline V gene. This CDR3 has 18 residues. Losses at the gene ends were 6 bases for V and 1 base for J; bases not matched to a gene: 14. The CDR3 DNA reads TGTGCCAGCAGTTTCACTAGCGGGAGTGGAAGAGCGTCCTACGAGCAGTACTTC. It encodes CASSFTSGSGRASYEQYF.